Shown below are 3 T cell receptor beta chains from a single sample sequenced in a study of T cells in Graves' hyperthyroidism and ophthalmopathy. Amplification targeted TCR beta CDR3 regions from RNA transcripts. A first-round RT-PCR of the TCR CDR3 used the HTBI primer set. MiXCR was run by TCRdb on the multiplex PCR reads, yielding one entry per CDR3 protein. Of approximately 480,000 distinct CDR3 sequences in the sample, less than 25% were seen once. Input material: blood. Receptors originate from a man aged 18-30 years with Graves' hyperthyroidism.

Comment on this clonotype: This CDR3 fails to terminate in the conserved phenylalanine or tryptophan, so it likely reflects a read error. The CDR3, as DNA: TGTGCCAGTCGGACAGGGTCTTACGAGCAGTACTAC. Protein product: CASRTGSYEQYY. The rearrangement joins TRBV28 to TRBJ2-7; TRBD1 matches at 8 bases. The CDR3 loop spans 12 amino acids. V lost 9 bases, J lost 4 bases, and 5 bases stayed unmatched. Germline V CDR1 and CDR2: MDHEN, SYDVKM.

This clonotype has more than one count but fewer than ten. The chain combines TRBV24-1 with TRBJ1-2; TRBD1 is a possible D gene (6 bases). The germline V gene has CDR1 KGHDR and CDR2 SFDVKD. The CDR3 runs 15 residues. Trimming took 3 bases from V and 7 from J, leaving 17 bases between them. The CDR3 sequence is CATSDPTGSHTGYTF. CDR3 in DNA: TGTGCCACCAGTGATCCTACAGGGTCCCATACTGGCTACACCTTC.

This clonotype was seen at least ten times. This rearrangement joins TRBV12-3 or TRBV12-4 to TRBJ1-3; unclear D gene. V was trimmed by 3 bases and J by 2 bases, leaving 14 bases between them. The CDR3 extends over 16 amino acids. The CDR3: CASSFQSWGAGNTIYF. The CDR3 nucleotides are TGTGCCAGCAGTTTTCAATCTTGGGGAGCTGGAAACACCATATATTTT.